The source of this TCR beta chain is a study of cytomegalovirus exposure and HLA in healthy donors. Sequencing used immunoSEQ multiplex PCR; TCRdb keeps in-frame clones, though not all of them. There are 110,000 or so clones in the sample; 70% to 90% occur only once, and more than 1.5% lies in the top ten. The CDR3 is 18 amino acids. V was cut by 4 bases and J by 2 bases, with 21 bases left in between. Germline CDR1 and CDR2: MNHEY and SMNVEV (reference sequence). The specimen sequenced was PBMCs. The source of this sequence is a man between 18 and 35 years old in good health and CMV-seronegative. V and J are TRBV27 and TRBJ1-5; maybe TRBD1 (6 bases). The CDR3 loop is CASSSGGRAGVGNQPQHF. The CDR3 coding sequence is TGTGCCAGCAGTTCGGGGGGCCGGGCAGGGGTGGGCAATCAGCCCCAGCATTTT.